These 26 T cell receptor beta chains originate from one sample sequenced in a study of blood T cell repertoires in COVID-19. This table comes from immunoSEQ multiplex PCR, and its TCRdb copy is limited to in-frame clones, with some not included. The sample carries about 370,000 clones, about 90% recorded once. The sample comprised peripheral blood. Every receptor here comes from a woman younger than 45 with COVID-19, enrolled during active disease.

This clone was counted between two and nine times. The CDR3 region has the DNA TGTGCCAGTAGTACCCGACAGGGAAACACCATATATTTT. Encoded protein: CASSTRQGNTIYF. This chain joins TRBV19 and TRBJ1-3; possible D gene TRBD1, 5 bases. There are 13 residues in the CDR3. Per the germline V gene, CDR1 is LNHDA and CDR2 is SQIVND (reference sequence). The ends were cut back, 4 bases at V and 4 bases at J, with 8 bases in the middle.

The chain combines TRBV6-2 or TRBV6-3 with TRBJ1-3; TRBD1 aligns across 8 bases. Germline CDR1 MNHEY, CDR2 SVGEGT. This CDR3 is 15 amino acids long. V shed 5 bases and J 1 base; nucleotides not matched to a gene: 4. The CDR3 nucleotides read TGTGCCAGCAGTCTCCGGACAGGGTCTGGAAACACCATATATTTT. It codes for CASSLRTGSGNTIYF.

This clone was seen a handful of times. The chain carries TRBV5-1 and TRBJ2-7, with TRBD2 identical over 14 bases. Germline CDR1 is SGHRS and CDR2 is YFSETQ. The CDR3 sequence is 16 residues long. With 4 bases clipped from V and 5 bases from J, the junction kept 8 bases outside the gene matches. In nucleotides, the CDR3 is TGCGCCAGCAGCACGACTAGCGGGAGGGCGGTAAACGAGCAGTACTTC. Amino acid sequence: CASSTTSGRAVNEQYF.

V usage is TRBV3-1 (or the pseudogene TRBV3-2) and J usage is TRBJ2-7; 8 positions agree with TRBD2. V gave up 5 bases and J gave up 2 bases; unmatched junction bases: 8. The CDR3 totals 15 residues. Germline V gene sequence: CDR1 LGHDT, CDR2 YNNKEL (reference sequence). This chain's CDR3 is CASSSPGLGAYEQYF. DNA for the CDR3: TGTGCCAGCAGCTCTCCGGGACTAGGAGCCTACGAGCAGTACTTC.

For this clone: The identical CDR3 is also encoded by other nucleotide sequences in the sample. V usage is TRBV20-1 and J usage is TRBJ2-3; D unresolved. This CDR3 has 11 amino acids. V lost 3 bases and J lost 6, with 7 bases in between. Per germline, CDR1 DFQATT and CDR2 SNEGSKA (reference sequence). In nucleotides, the CDR3 is TGCAGTGCTAGGGGCCCCGATACGCAGTATTTT. Its protein is CSARGPDTQYF.

This sequence joins TRBV15 and TRBJ2-1, with D possibly being TRBD2 (6 bases). The CDR3 sequence is 16 residues long. The germline V gene encodes CDR1 LNHNV and CDR2 YYDKDF (reference sequence). The V end lost 5 bases, the J end lost 2 bases, and 16 bases lay between the germline ends. The CDR3 region has the DNA TGTGCCACCAGCGGGAGACGGGAGACTGCCTACAATGAGCAGTTCTTC. It encodes CATSGRRETAYNEQFF.

This clone has a single count. The chain has TRBV11-3 and TRBJ2-1; D possibly corresponds to TRBD2 (6 bases). This CDR3 has 14 residues. CDR1 SGHNT and CDR2 YENEEA come from the germline V gene. V gave up 0 bases and J gave up 7 bases, with 10 bases separating them. CDR3 loop: CASSLDLGGNEQFF. DNA for the CDR3: TGTGCCAGCAGCTTAGATCTCGGAGGGAATGAGCAGTTCTTC.

A word on this clone: Distinct nucleotide sequences in the sample also encode this CDR3. The chain couples TRBV11-2 to TRBJ2-3; possible D gene TRBD1, 5 bases. The V gene lost 1 base and the J gene lost 6 bases, with 8 bases spanning the gap. The CDR3 has 13 amino acids. The germline gives CDR1 SGHAT, CDR2 FQNNGV. In nucleotides, the CDR3 is TGTGCCAGCAGCTTAGCAGGGCCCGATACGCAGTATTTT. Protein: CASSLAGPDTQYF.

This clone was picked up one time. The rearrangement joins TRBV10-2 to TRBJ2-7, with 10 bases identical to TRBD1. V lost 6 bases to trimming and J lost 7 bases; unmatched junction nucleotides: 9. The CDR3 spans 14 residues. Germline V lookup: CDR1 WSHSY, CDR2 SAAADI. The CDR3: CASRVRQGASEQYF. In DNA form, the CDR3 reads TGCGCCAGCAGGGTTCGACAGGGGGCGAGTGAGCAGTACTTC.

The CDR3: CAWSPPGVDGYTF. The CDR3 DNA follows: TGTGCCTGGAGCCCCCCGGGTGTTGATGGCTACACCTTC. V gene TRBV30 combines with J gene TRBJ1-2; D is unclear. V was shortened by 3 bases and J by 6 bases, with 14 bases between the two germline ends. CDR3 length equals 13 residues. Germline CDR1 reads GTSNPN; CDR2 reads SVGIG (reference sequence).

This sequence joins TRBV4-1 and TRBJ2-5; D is perhaps TRBD2 (6 bases). V was clipped by 0 bases and J by 2 bases, with 10 bases between them. Germline values: CDR1 MGHRA, CDR2 YSYEKL. The CDR3 consists of 15 residues. The CDR3 DNA follows: TGCGCCAGCAGCCAAGAGTCCGGGGGACAAGAGACCCAGTACTTC. Translating it yields CASSQESGGQETQYF.

CDR3 sequence: CASSLRGPYEQYF. CDR3 sequence (DNA): TGTGCCAGCAGTTTAAGGGGCCCCTACGAGCAGTACTTC. The V gene is TRBV28, the J gene TRBJ2-7; D perhaps matches TRBD1 (5 bases). Trimming cost V 2 bases and J 2 bases, with 7 bases left between them. Germline CDR1 is MDHEN and CDR2 is SYDVKM. The length of the CDR3 is 13 residues.

The chain has TRBV3-1 (or the pseudogene TRBV3-2) and TRBJ1-6; D possibly corresponds to TRBD1 (6 bases). V was shortened by 2 bases and J by 7 bases, with 9 bases between the two germline ends. Germline-derived CDR1 and CDR2 are LGHDT and YNNKEL (reference sequence). There are 14 residues in the CDR3. The CDR3, as DNA: TGTGCCAGCAGCCAACACAGGGAAAATTCACCCCTCCACTTT. It translates to CASSQHRENSPLHF.

The V call is TRBV9, the J call TRBJ2-7; 7 bases map to TRBD1. Trimming at V came to 0 bases and at J to 5 bases, leaving 11 bases not matched to a gene. Germline V CDR1 and CDR2: SGDLS, YYNGEE. This CDR3 region has 16 residues. The CDR3 is CASSVEGAVSPHEQYF. CDR3 DNA sequence: TGTGCCAGCAGCGTAGAGGGGGCGGTGAGTCCCCACGAGCAGTACTTC. Full variable domain (remainder filled in from reference TRBV9 and TRBJ2-7): DSGVTQTPKHLITATGQRVTLRCSPRSGDLSVYWYQQSLDQGLQFLIQYYNGEERAKGNILERFSAQQFPDLHSELNLSSLELGDSALYFCASSVEGAVSPHEQYFGPGTRLTVT.

V is TRBV11-1 and J is TRBJ2-7; TRBD1 might be the D (6 bases). Trimming shortened V by 6 bases and J by 1 base, and 10 bases separated the two germline ends. Germline CDR1 and CDR2: SGHAT and FQDESV (reference sequence). The CDR3 has 13 amino acids. CDR3 sequence (DNA): TGTGCCAGCAGACAACAGGGTTCCTACGAGCAGTACTTC. Protein: CASRQQGSYEQYF.

The chain couples TRBV11-2 to TRBJ2-2; 7 bases agree with TRBD1. The CDR3 sequence is 13 residues long. The V segment lost 3 bases and the J segment 5 bases; nucleotides outside the gene matches: 0. Germline CDR1 and CDR2: SGHAT and FQNNGV. The CDR3 nucleotides read TGTGCCAGCAGCTTGACAGGGACCGGGGAGCTGTTTTTT. This codes for CASSLTGTGELFF.

This chain connects TRBV12-3 or TRBV12-4 to TRBJ2-5; D not certain. The germline V and J ends were trimmed by 4 bases and 4 bases, with 10 bases remaining between them. The CDR3 covers 13 residues. DNA of the CDR3: TGTGCCAGCAGTTCGACACGTGTAGAGACCCAGTACTTC. Residues: CASSSTRVETQYF.

V gene TRBV29-1 combines with J gene TRBJ2-5, with 10 bases fitting TRBD1. There are 14 residues in the CDR3. V lost 4 bases to trimming and J lost 5 bases; unmatched junction nucleotides: 7. Germline CDR1 reads SQVTM; CDR2 reads ANQGSEA. The CDR3 DNA is TGCAGCGTTGGACAGGGGGCAATTAGGGAGACCCAGTACTTC. This translates into CSVGQGAIRETQYF.

V gene TRBV27 combines with J gene TRBJ2-7; a possible D gene is TRBD2 (6 bases). The CDR3 totals 17 residues. Between the trimmed V and J ends, which lost 5 bases and 4 bases, there was a span of 24 bases. The germline CDR1 and CDR2 sequences are MNHEY and SMNVEV (reference sequence). The CDR3 DNA follows: TGTGCCAGCAGTATAGGGAGGACATTCCCCACCCTTTACGAGCAGTACTTC. Encoded protein: CASSIGRTFPTLYEQYF.

The V call is TRBV27, the J call TRBJ2-1; D perhaps matches TRBD1 (6 bases). Germline values: CDR1 MNHEY, CDR2 SMNVEV (reference sequence). This CDR3 is built from 16 residues. V shed 3 bases and J shed 4 bases, with 16 bases lying between them. The CDR3, as DNA: TGTGCCAGCAGTTTTAGCTTTAGTAGGGGGTACAATGAGCAGTTCTTC. Translated, it gives CASSFSFSRGYNEQFF.

As DNA, the CDR3 is TGCAGTGCTAGTTTGGGCGGGAGAAGCTCCTACGAGCAGTACTTC. Translating gives CSASLGGRSSYEQYF. V gene TRBV20-1 combines with J gene TRBJ2-7; 7 nucleotides align to TRBD2. This CDR3 is 15 amino acids long. Germline values: CDR1 DFQATT, CDR2 SNEGSKA (reference sequence). J gave up 0 bases and V 3 bases, and 8 bases lay outside the gene matches.

This chain connects TRBV24-1 to TRBJ2-1, with D possibly TRBD1 on 5 matching bases. CDR1 and CDR2 (germline): KGHDR, SFDVKD. The CDR3 is made up of 13 amino acids. Deletions cut 8 bases from V and 7 bases from J, with 14 bases between. CDR3 DNA: TGTGCCACCAAGGGGCGCGAAGGGAATGAGCAGTTCTTC. This codes for CATKGREGNEQFF.

This clone appeared a single time. The chain recombines TRBV4-3 with TRBJ1-2; D remains ambiguous. The V gene lost 0 bases and the J gene lost 8 bases, with 13 bases spanning the gap. Per the germline V gene, CDR1 is LGHNA and CDR2 is YSLEER. CDR3 size: 14 residues. CDR3 coding DNA: TGCGCCAGCAGCCAAGACCCGGGAAGTGGAGGCTACACCTTC. Translated, it gives CASSQDPGSGGYTF.

CDR3 DNA: TGCGCCAGCAGTGTGGGGGGAGCCAAAAACATTCAGTACTTC. Amino acids: CASSVGGAKNIQYF. The chain links TRBV10-2 to TRBJ2-4; D is perhaps TRBD2 (6 bases). V was clipped by 4 bases and J by 0 bases, with 7 bases between them. The CDR3 covers 14 residues. The germline gives CDR1 WSHSY, CDR2 SAAADI.

This chain links TRBV6-1 with TRBJ1-6; a weak D match, TRBD1 (6 bases). Germline V CDR1 and CDR2: MNHNS, SASEGT. V lost 6 bases, J lost 7 bases, and 13 bases lay in between. The CDR3 has 14 residues. CDR3: CASRPTGNNSPLHF. CDR3 DNA: TGTGCCAGCAGGCCAACAGGGAACAATTCACCCCTCCACTTT.

This clone was counted once. The J gene is TRBJ2-2, the V gene TRBV19, with a tentative D call TRBD1 (6 bases). Germline V gene lookup returns CDR1 LNHDA and CDR2 SQIVND (reference sequence). This CDR3 has 15 residues. V was pared by 0 bases and J by 8 bases, with 13 bases between. The CDR3 DNA reads TGTGCCAGTAGTATAGAACAGGGCTACGCTGGGGAGCTGTTTTTT. This sequence encodes CASSIEQGYAGELFF. Combining the CDR3 with reference TRBV19 and TRBJ2-2 gives the whole variable domain DGGITQSPKYLFRKEGQNVTLSCEQNLNHDAMYWYRQDPGQGLRLIYYSQIVNDFQKGDIAEGYSVSREKKESFPLTVTSAQKNPTAFYLCASSIEQGYAGELFFGEGSRLTVL.